Presented here are 31 T cell receptor beta chains from one specimen sequenced in a study of T cell clones after liver transplantation. Sequenced by immunoSEQ multiplex PCR; TCRdb stores in-frame clones only, minus some. The table includes about 68,000 clones, over 90% detected once. Specimen: CD4+ T cells from blood, collected less than 27 months after liver transplant. Every receptor here comes from a human patient who received a liver transplant. Some T cells may have come from the graft donor.

This chain uses TRBV9 with TRBJ2-2; D perhaps matches TRBD2 (5 bases). In germline, CDR1 is SGDLS, CDR2 YYNGEE. The CDR3 spans 16 residues. V was clipped by 3 bases and J by 4 bases, with 16 bases between them. Here the CDR3 DNA reads TGTGCCAGCAGCGCCGAACGACCACGGGGCACCGGGGAGCTGTTTTTT. This translates into CASSAERPRGTGELFF.

V gene TRBV5-5 combines with J gene TRBJ2-1; TRBD2 agrees at 10 bases. Germline V gives CDR1 SGHKS, CDR2 YYEKEE (reference sequence). The junction had 3 bases not matched to a gene; V was cut back by 1 base and J by 2 bases. The CDR3 has 16 residues. The CDR3 coding sequence is TGTGCCAGCAGCTTGTCCCTAGCGGGAGCCTACAATGAGCAGTTCTTC. As protein: CASSLSLAGAYNEQFF.

This sequence joins TRBV5-8 and TRBJ2-1; 13 bases map to TRBD2. The length of the CDR3 is 15 residues. CDR1 and CDR2 (germline): SGHTS, YDEGEE. V was clipped by 4 bases and J by 9 bases; unmatched bases: 7. Here the CDR3 reads CASSLGLAGAGEQFF. Written as DNA, the CDR3 is TGTGCCAGCAGCCTAGGACTAGCGGGAGCGGGTGAGCAGTTCTTC.

The V and J genes are TRBV5-1 and TRBJ2-7; 7 bases line up with TRBD1. From germline, CDR1 is SGHRS and CDR2 YFSETQ. This CDR3 spans 13 amino acids. Losses at the gene ends were 4 bases for V and 4 bases for J; bases not matched to a gene: 5. The CDR3 DNA reads TGCGCCAGCAGCACCGGACAGGTTTACGAGCAGTACTTC. Translating it yields CASSTGQVYEQYF.

This clone was counted a single time. The rearrangement links TRBV7-8 to TRBJ2-1; D unresolved. Trimming took 5 bases from V and 4 from J, leaving 24 bases between them. The CDR3 runs 18 residues. CDR1 is SGHVS, CDR2 FQNEAQ, per germline. CDR3 residues: CASSSTPRTHLRYNEQFF. In nucleotides, the CDR3 is TGTGCCAGCAGCAGTACTCCTCGGACCCACCTGAGGTACAATGAGCAGTTCTTC.

The chain joins TRBV5-1 to TRBJ2-3, with 7 bases aligning to TRBD1. The CDR3 has 13 residues. J gave up 3 bases and V 4 bases, and 2 bases lay outside the gene matches. Looked up from germline, CDR1 is SGHRS and CDR2 is YFSETQ. The CDR3 DNA reads TGCGCCAGCAGCCCGACAGGGACAGATACGCAGTATTTT. Its translation is CASSPTGTDTQYF.

The chain couples TRBV29-1 to TRBJ1-1; D remains unclear. CDR1 SQVTM and CDR2 ANQGSEA come from the germline V gene. V lost 6 bases and J 3 bases, leaving 11 bases between the germline ends. The CDR3 covers 12 residues. The CDR3 nucleotides are TGCAGCGTAGCAGGTCCTTACACTGAAGCTTTCTTT. It encodes CSVAGPYTEAFF.

The CDR3 bases are TGTGCCAGCAGCTTGGGTCCAAAGGACAGGGTGGGCGCAGATACGCAGTATTTT. Protein sequence: CASSLGPKDRVGADTQYF. The chain joins TRBV5-6 to TRBJ2-3, with 8 bases that match TRBD1. Trimming removed 0 bases from V and 4 bases from J; junction bases left unmatched: 13. The CDR3 is 18 amino acids. The germline V gene has CDR1 SGHDT and CDR2 YYEEEE.

The CDR3 DNA sequence: TGCGCCAGCAGCTTGGGGGACAGAAACACAGATACGCAGTATTTT. This codes for CASSLGDRNTDTQYF. The chain is built from TRBV5-1 and TRBJ2-3, with TRBD1 matching 7 bases. CDR1 is SGHRS and CDR2 is YFSETQ in the germline V gene. V lost 0 bases, J lost 2 bases, and 3 bases stayed unmatched. CDR3 length: 15 residues.

This chain joins TRBV18 and TRBJ2-3; TRBD1 might be the D (5 bases). The V gene lost 2 bases and the J gene lost 4 bases, with 13 bases spanning the gap. This CDR3 is built from 15 residues. Germline V lookup: CDR1 KGHSH, CDR2 LQKENI. The CDR3 nucleotides are TGTGCCAGCTCACCATTTCCCCAGGGCGCAGATACGCAGTATTTT. Translation: CASSPFPQGADTQYF.

The chain carries TRBV6-5 and TRBJ2-5; TRBD1 is a possible D gene (6 bases). Germline loops: CDR1 MNHEY, CDR2 SVGAGI. The V end was cut by 5 bases, the J end by 1 base, with 8 bases between. The CDR3 has 13 residues. The CDR3, as DNA: TGTGCCAGCAGTAGACAGGTCCAAGAGACCCAGTACTTC. Protein product: CASSRQVQETQYF.

This clone was recorded a few times. The CDR3 loop is CASSSGTFSYEQYF. CDR3 coding DNA: TGTGCCAGCAGCTCCGGGACATTCTCCTACGAGCAGTACTTC. V is TRBV11-3 and J is TRBJ2-7; D may be TRBD1 (6 bases). The germline gives CDR1 SGHNT, CDR2 YENEEA. The CDR3 spans 14 residues. Between the trimmed V and J ends, which lost 4 bases and 0 bases, there was a span of 10 bases.

Here the CDR3 reads CASSLFQGGFGEQFF. The CDR3 DNA follows: TGTGCCAGCAGTTTATTTCAGGGAGGATTTGGTGAGCAGTTCTTC. The V call is TRBV28, the J call TRBJ2-1, with TRBD2 as a possible D gene (6 bases). Germline V gene lookup returns CDR1 MDHEN and CDR2 SYDVKM. V lost 1 base to trimming and J lost 9 bases, with 16 bases between them. CDR3 length: 15 residues.

The chain joins TRBV19 to TRBJ2-5; D is possibly TRBD2 (7 bases). The CDR3 is 15 residues long. Trimming took off 5 bases at V and 4 bases at J, with 17 bases between the two ends. Germline V CDR1 and CDR2: LNHDA, SQIVND (reference sequence). The CDR3 region is CASSSVGGGRETQYF. Written as DNA, the CDR3 is TGTGCCAGTAGTTCTGTCGGGGGCGGGAGAGAGACCCAGTACTTC.

The chain joins TRBV27 to TRBJ1-6; weak D call: TRBD1 (5 bases). CDR3 length: 14 residues. Trimming took off 3 bases at V and 5 bases at J, with 8 bases between the two ends. CDR1 is MNHEY and CDR2 is SMNVEV in the germline V gene (reference sequence). The chain's CDR3 is CASSFQGDNSPLHF. CDR3 nucleotides: TGTGCCAGCAGTTTCCAGGGAGATAATTCACCCCTCCACTTT.

V gene TRBV7-2 combines with J gene TRBJ2-5, with D possibly called TRBD1 or TRBD2 (6 bases each). The CDR3 runs 15 residues. The V gene lost 2 bases and the J gene lost 7 bases, with 17 bases spanning the gap. Per the germline V gene, CDR1 is SGHTA and CDR2 is FQGNSA. In DNA form, the CDR3 reads TGTGCCAGCAGCTTACGCCTTGGGGGGCGCGGGACCCAGTACTTC. It is translated as CASSLRLGGRGTQYF.

The chain has TRBV30 and TRBJ1-5; D possibly corresponds to TRBD1 (5 bases). Trimming cost V 1 base and J 2 bases, with 12 bases left between them. CDR1 is GTSNPN and CDR2 is SVGIG in the germline V gene (reference sequence). The CDR3 covers 15 residues. The DNA for the CDR3 is TGTGCCTGGAGTGGGCCGGAAGGGGGCAATCAGCCCCAGCATTTT. The encoded protein is CAWSGPEGGNQPQHF.

The rearrangement joins TRBV27 to TRBJ2-7, with a tentative D call TRBD1 (5 bases). Germline V gene data show CDR1 as MNHEY and CDR2 as SMNVEV (reference sequence). The CDR3 is 16 amino acids. V lost 2 bases to trimming and J lost 6 bases, with 20 bases between them. The CDR3 DNA reads TGTGCCAGCAGTTTAGGTACAGGCTGGGGCGATGGCGAGCAGTACTTC. As protein: CASSLGTGWGDGEQYF.

V and J are TRBV4-3 and TRBJ2-5; D may be TRBD1 (7 bases). CDR3 length: 15 residues. Trimming cost V 0 bases and J 7 bases, with 15 bases left between them. Per the germline V gene, CDR1 is LGHNA and CDR2 is YSLEER. The CDR3 sequence: CASSQEVGQGGTQYF. The DNA for the CDR3 is TGCGCCAGCAGCCAAGAAGTAGGGCAGGGGGGGACCCAGTACTTC.

This chain uses TRBV9 with TRBJ1-5; D possibly corresponds to TRBD1 (5 bases). The V gene's germline CDR1 is SGDLS and CDR2 YYNGEE. The CDR3 runs 14 residues. The V and J ends lost 4 bases and 5 bases respectively, with 13 bases between them. The CDR3: CASSPVGVDQPQHF. DNA for the CDR3: TGTGCCAGCAGCCCGGTAGGGGTAGATCAGCCCCAGCATTTT.

The chain carries TRBV5-8 and TRBJ2-5; a possible D gene is TRBD2 (6 bases). This CDR3 comprises 12 residues. CDR1 and CDR2 from the germline V gene are SGHTS and YDEGEE. V lost 3 bases and J 5 bases, leaving 8 bases between the germline ends. The CDR3 reads CASSSGRETQYF. The CDR3 DNA reads TGTGCCAGCAGCTCAGGGAGGGAGACCCAGTACTTC. Full variable domain (outside the CDR3, taken from reference TRBV5-8 and TRBJ2-5): EAGVTQSPTHLIKTRGQQATLRCSPISGHTSVYWYQQALGLGLQFLLWYDEGEERNRGNFPPRFSGRQFPNYSSELNVNALELEDSALYLCASSSGRETQYFGPGTRLLVL.

The chain carries TRBV9 and TRBJ2-7; 7 positions agree with TRBD1. Unmatched junction bases numbered 5, after V lost 3 bases and J lost 2 bases. Germline V gives CDR1 SGDLS, CDR2 YYNGEE. This CDR3 contains 14 residues. CDR3 amino acids: CASSGTGQTYEQYF. The DNA of the CDR3 is TGTGCCAGCAGCGGGACGGGACAGACCTACGAGCAGTACTTC.

The chain carries TRBV21-1 and TRBJ2-7; the table's D call, TRBD1, was not checked against the DNA. TRBV21-1 is listed as a pseudogene. The CDR3 spans 16 residues. The CDR3 here is CASSKALGGSSYEQYF. The CDR3 DNA sequence: TGTGCCAGCAGCAAAGCGCTAGGGGGCTCCTCCTACGAGCAGTACTTC.

The rearrangement joins TRBV28 to TRBJ2-1; no definite D call. CDR3 size: 12 residues. CDR1 and CDR2 (germline): MDHEN, SYDVKM. V lost 6 bases and J 9 bases, leaving 12 bases between the germline ends. Written as DNA, the CDR3 is TGTGCCAGCAGCACATACCGGAGTGAGCAGTTCTTC. This codes for CASSTYRSEQFF.

V and J are TRBV11-3 and TRBJ2-7, with D perhaps matching TRBD1 or TRBD2 (5 bases each). CDR1 and CDR2 (germline): SGHNT, YENEEA. This CDR3 is built from 15 residues. Trimming stripped 4 bases from V and 0 bases from J, with 13 bases between. CDR3 protein: CASSSRDRSSYEQYF. CDR3 nucleotide sequence: TGTGCCAGCAGCTCCCGGGACCGGAGCTCCTACGAGCAGTACTTC.

The rearrangement uses TRBV5-4 and TRBJ2-2, with D maybe TRBD2 (6 bases). In germline, CDR1 is SGHNT, CDR2 YYREEE (reference sequence). This CDR3 is built from 17 residues. With 4 bases removed from V and 1 base from J, the gap between germline ends came to 17 bases. The CDR3 sequence: CASSPPVGRGNTGELFF. DNA of the CDR3: TGTGCCAGCAGCCCCCCGGTCGGGCGGGGGAACACCGGGGAGCTGTTTTTT.

The chain recombines TRBV10-3 with TRBJ2-6; D is unresolved. CDR3 length: 14 amino acids. Germline lookup yields CDR1 ENHRY and CDR2 SYGVKD. V lost 2 bases to trimming and J lost 0 bases, with 2 bases between them. The CDR3 sequence is CAISEASGANVLTF. The CDR3 region has the DNA TGTGCCATCAGTGAGGCCTCTGGGGCCAACGTCCTGACTTTC.

The chain employs TRBV5-6 and TRBJ1-5; the D gene is possibly TRBD1 (6 bases). Germline lookup yields CDR1 SGHDT and CDR2 YYEEEE. The CDR3 is 15 amino acids. Trimming removed 4 bases at V and 3 bases at J, with 14 bases between. CDR3 sequence: CASSPGGVFNQPQHF. The CDR3 coding sequence is TGTGCCAGCAGCCCTGGGGGCGTTTTCAATCAGCCCCAGCATTTT.

The genes are TRBV19 and TRBJ1-1, with D unresolved. Germline loops: CDR1 LNHDA, CDR2 SQIVND (reference sequence). Trimming pared 3 bases from V and 4 bases from J, leaving 6 bases between. The CDR3 length is 12 residues. The CDR3 DNA is TGTGCCAGTAGTATGGGTGGCACTGAAGCTTTCTTT. It specifies CASSMGGTEAFF.

The chain links TRBV6-5 to TRBJ1-2, with a weak D call TRBD1 (6 bases). Trimming left V 6 bases short and J 7 bases short, with 21 bases between. Germline loops: CDR1 MNHEY, CDR2 SVGAGI. The CDR3 totals 15 residues. CDR3: CASRPSKGDSVGYTF. The DNA for the CDR3 is TGTGCCAGCAGACCGTCAAAGGGGGACTCGGTTGGCTACACCTTC.

As concerns this clone: A read error may produce the germline difference seen at one junction end. V usage is TRBV4-3 and J usage is TRBJ2-1; 11 nucleotides agree with TRBD2. Germline V gives CDR1 LGHNA, CDR2 YSLEER. This CDR3 has 15 residues. The DNA of the CDR3 is TGCGCCAGCAGCCAGCGAGGTAGCGGGGGGGATGATCAGTTCTTC. Its translation: CASSQRGSGGDDQFF.